The rows below give T cell receptor beta chains drawn from one sample of a study of CD8 T cells in ankylosing spondylitis. TCRdb passed the 5' RACE reads through MiXCR, listing each CDR3 protein once. The sample contains approximately 92,000 distinct CDR3 sequences, roughly 8.8% of which appear only once. The sample consisted of blood, either unsorted or a sorted T cell fraction (not recorded which). These receptors came from a male donor with ankylosing spondylitis or in good health (not recorded which). Both conserved end residues are part of each CDR3. A D gene is named only where the DNA matches it firmly. Clone size is shown for a subset of rows, as once, few, many or a class of expanded clone.

j_call clone_size v_call d_call cdr3_nt cdr3_aa
TRBJ2-1 many TRBV20-1 TRBD2 TGCAGTGCTAGATCCGGTCTCGTAGCGGGGACCTACAATGAGCAGTTCTTC CSARSGLVAGTYNEQFF
TRBJ2-3 NA TRBV11-2 TRBD1 TGTGCCAGCAGCTTCAGGACAGGGGGCACAGATACGCAGTATTTT CASSFRTGGTDTQYF
TRBJ2-1 many TRBV5-1 TRBD1 TGCGCCAGCAGCTTAGGACAGGGGAGCTCCTACAATGAGCAGTTCTTC CASSLGQGSSYNEQFF
TRBJ2-3 many TRBV2 TRBD2 TGTGCCAGCAGCCTAACCTCCGGGAGGGATACGCAGTATTTT CASSLTSGRDTQYF
TRBJ1-4 many TRBV12-3/TRBV12-4 NA TGTGCCAGCAGTTCCCACGAGAAGGGCGAAAAACTGTTTTTT CASSSHEKGEKLFF
TRBJ2-7 medium-sized TRBV9 TRBD1 TGTGCCAGCAGCGTAGGAGGACAGGGTTACGAGCAGTACTTC CASSVGGQGYEQYF
TRBJ2-7 many TRBV25-1 NA TGTGCCAGCAGCAACAGGAGCTCCTACGAGCAGTACTTC CASSNRSSYEQYF
TRBJ1-1 many TRBV24-1 NA TGTGCCACCAGTGATGGGGGAACTGAAGCTTTCTTT CATSDGGTEAFF
TRBJ2-7 many TRBV20-1 TRBD1 TGCAGTGCTCAGGACAGGGCGACCTACGAGCAGTACTTC CSAQDRATYEQYF
TRBJ1-1 many TRBV7-7 TRBD1 TGTGCTAGCAGCTTAGACGGGGACAGGGGGCATTTTTTGGGAATACCTGAAGCTTTCTTT CASSLDGDRGHFLGIPEAFF